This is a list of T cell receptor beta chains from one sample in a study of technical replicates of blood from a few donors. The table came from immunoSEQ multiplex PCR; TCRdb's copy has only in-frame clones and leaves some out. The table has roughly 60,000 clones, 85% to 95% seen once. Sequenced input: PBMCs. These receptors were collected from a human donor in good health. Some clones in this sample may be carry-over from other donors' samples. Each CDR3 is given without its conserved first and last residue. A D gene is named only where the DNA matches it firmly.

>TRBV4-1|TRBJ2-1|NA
ASSPREAYNEQF
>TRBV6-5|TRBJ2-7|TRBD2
ASSYSLAGAYEQY
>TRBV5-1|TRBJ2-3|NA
ASSFIGGTGTDTQY
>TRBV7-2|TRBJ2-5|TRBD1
ASSPGQGRETQY
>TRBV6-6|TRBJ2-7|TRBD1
ASSYSRGQGSYEQY
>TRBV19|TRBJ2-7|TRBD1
ASESGGNEQY
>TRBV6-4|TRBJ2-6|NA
ASSERSGANVLT
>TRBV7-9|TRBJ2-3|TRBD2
ASSWPASGGLTDTQY
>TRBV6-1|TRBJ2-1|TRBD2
ASSPTGTSRNEQF
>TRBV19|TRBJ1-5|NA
ASSMTLGGGRLNQPQH
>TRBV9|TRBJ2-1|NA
ASSISGGGNEQF
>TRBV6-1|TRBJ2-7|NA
ASSLRQAYEQY
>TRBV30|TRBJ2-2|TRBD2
AWSVRGAGELF
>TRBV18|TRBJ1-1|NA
ASSPDGGTEAF
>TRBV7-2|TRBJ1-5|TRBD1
ASSLERAGGAPQH
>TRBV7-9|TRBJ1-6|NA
ASRPPGALNSPLH
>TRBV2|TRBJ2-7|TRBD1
ASSAQGQGRDEQY
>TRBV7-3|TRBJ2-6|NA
ASSLQYSGANVLT
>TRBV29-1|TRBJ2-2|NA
SGVSPVEGRDTGELF
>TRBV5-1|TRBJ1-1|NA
ASSLGPRSNTEAF
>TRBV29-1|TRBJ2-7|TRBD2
SVEKASGALLEQY
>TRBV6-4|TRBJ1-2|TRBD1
ASRKGQGLNGYT
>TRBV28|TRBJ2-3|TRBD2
ASSLASSGATDTQY
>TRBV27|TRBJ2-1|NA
ASSLSPLNEQF
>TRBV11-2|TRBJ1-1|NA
ASSASQNTEAF
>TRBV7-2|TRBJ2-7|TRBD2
ASSFLAGPTYEQY
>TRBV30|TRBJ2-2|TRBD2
AWSNLGLADGELF
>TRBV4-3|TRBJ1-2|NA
ASSQVGGLYGYT
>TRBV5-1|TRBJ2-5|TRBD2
ASSQGVAGGQETQY
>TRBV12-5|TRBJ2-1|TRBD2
ASGSGLAGYNEQF
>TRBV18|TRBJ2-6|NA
ASSPGAGGANVLT
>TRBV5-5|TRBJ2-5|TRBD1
ASSWGTGGWETQY
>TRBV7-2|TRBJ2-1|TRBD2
ASSNGGANHEQF
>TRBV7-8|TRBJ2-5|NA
ASSPPPAEGETQY
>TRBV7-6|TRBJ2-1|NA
ASGDRAGLEQF
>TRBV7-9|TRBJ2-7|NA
ASSLSGTQLRSEQY
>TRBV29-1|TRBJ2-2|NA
SVDPGVGAITGELF
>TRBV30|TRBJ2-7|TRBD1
AWSRSGGMNEQY
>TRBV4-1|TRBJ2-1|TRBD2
ASSQVTTSGNHYNEQF
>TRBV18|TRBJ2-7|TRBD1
ASSPTGQGGQQY
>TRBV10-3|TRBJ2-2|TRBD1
AISGRTGKAGELF
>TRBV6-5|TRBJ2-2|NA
ASSYEGTGELF
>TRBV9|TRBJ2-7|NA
ASSVESSGASEQY
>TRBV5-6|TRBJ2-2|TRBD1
ASSLAGGFIGELF
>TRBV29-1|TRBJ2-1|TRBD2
SGGGYNEQF
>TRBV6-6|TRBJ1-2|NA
ASSYLSGQAYGYT
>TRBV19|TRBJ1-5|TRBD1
ASSAGQGPQPQH
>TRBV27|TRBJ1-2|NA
ASGLAGYGYT
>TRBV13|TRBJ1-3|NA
ASSSWTDITIY
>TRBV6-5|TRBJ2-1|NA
ASRSPDSGYNEQF
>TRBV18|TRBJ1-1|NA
ASSPPGGLAF
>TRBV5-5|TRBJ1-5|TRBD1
ASSLRQGAGNQPQH
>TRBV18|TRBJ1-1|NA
ASSRPGWDTEAF
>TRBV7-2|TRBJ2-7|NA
ASSSRVTVAHEQY
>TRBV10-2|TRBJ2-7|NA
ASPPSPPYEQY
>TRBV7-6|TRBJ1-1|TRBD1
ASSAIIQGGPNTEAF
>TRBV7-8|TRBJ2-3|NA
ASSPTAGPNTDTQY
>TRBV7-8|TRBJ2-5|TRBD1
ASSLEGGTGETQY
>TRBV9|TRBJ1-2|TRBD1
ASEGQSNYGYT